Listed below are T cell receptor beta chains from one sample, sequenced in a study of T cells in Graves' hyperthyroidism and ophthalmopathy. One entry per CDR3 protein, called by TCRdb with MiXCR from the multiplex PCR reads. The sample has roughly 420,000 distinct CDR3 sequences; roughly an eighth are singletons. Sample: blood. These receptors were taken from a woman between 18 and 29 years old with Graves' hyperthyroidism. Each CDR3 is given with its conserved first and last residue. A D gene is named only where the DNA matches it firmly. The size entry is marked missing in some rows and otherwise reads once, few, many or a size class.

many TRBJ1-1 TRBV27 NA TGTGCCAGCAGTTTAACGGGGCCCCTGACTGAAGCTTTCTTT CASSLTGPLTEAFF
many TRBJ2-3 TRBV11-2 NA TGTGCCAGCAGCGCGGGGGGAGGGGGCGCGACAGATACGCAGTATTTT CASSAGGGGATDTQYF
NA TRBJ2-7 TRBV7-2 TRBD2 TGTGCCAGCAGCCATGAGGTTCGGGAGGGCCTCGGGGAGCAGTACTTC CASSHEVREGLGEQYF
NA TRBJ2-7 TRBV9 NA TGTGCCAGCAGCGTTGAGGGGGGCCAGCCCTACGAGCAGTACTTC CASSVEGGQPYEQYF
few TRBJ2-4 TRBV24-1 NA TGTGCCACCAGTGACGCGGGACGGAGTAGTCTTCAGTACTTC CATSDAGRSSLQYF
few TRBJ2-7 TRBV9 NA TGTGCCAGCAGCGTAGGGCGGTGGGGCTCCTACGAGCAGTACTTC CASSVGRWGSYEQYF
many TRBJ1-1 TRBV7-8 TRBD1 TGTGCCAGCAGCTTTCCCGGGACAGCGAACACTGAAGCTTTCTTT CASSFPGTANTEAFF
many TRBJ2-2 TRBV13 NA TGTGCCAGCAGCTTAGGGGGCCGACTAGCCGGGGAGCTGTTTTTT CASSLGGRLAGELFF
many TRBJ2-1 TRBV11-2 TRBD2 TGTGCCAGCAGCATCGGACTAGCGGGAGGCAATGAGCAGTTCTTC CASSIGLAGGNEQFF
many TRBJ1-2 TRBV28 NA TGTGCCAGCAGTTTATGGGATTTCTATGGCTACACCTTC CASSLWDFYGYTF
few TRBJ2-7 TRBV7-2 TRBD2 TGTGCCAGCAGCTTAGTCCTAGCGGGAGGGAAAAACTACGAGCAGTACTTC CASSLVLAGGKNYEQYF
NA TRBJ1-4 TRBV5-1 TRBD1 TGCGCCAGCAGCTCGGGACAGGGGGGAAAACTGTTTTTT CASSSGQGGKLFF
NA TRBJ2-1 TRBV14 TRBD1 TGTGCCAGCAGCCGATTCCGGGACAGGGCGTATGAGCAGTTCTTC CASSRFRDRAYEQFF
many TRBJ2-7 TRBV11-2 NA TGTGCCAGCAGCTTAGCCAGGGCGCGTTCCTACGAGCAGTACTTC CASSLARARSYEQYF
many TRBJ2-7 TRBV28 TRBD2 TGTGCCAGCAGTACCCAGGAAGCGGGAGGACCCTACGAGCAGTACTTC CASSTQEAGGPYEQYF
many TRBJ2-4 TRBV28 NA TGTGCCAGCAGCCACCCGACAGTCCACCCTATAGCCAAAAACATTCAGTACTTC CASSHPTVHPIAKNIQYF
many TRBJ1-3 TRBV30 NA TGTGCCTGGAGGGGCTCTGGAAACACCATATATTTT CAWRGSGNTIYF
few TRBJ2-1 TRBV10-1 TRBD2 TGCGCCAGCCCAGGGACTAGCTTAGGCGATGAGCAGTTCTTC CASPGTSLGDEQFF
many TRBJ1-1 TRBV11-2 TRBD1 TGTGCCAGCAGCTTAGCCGGCCCAGGGGGAGGCACTGAAGCTTTCTTT CASSLAGPGGGTEAFF
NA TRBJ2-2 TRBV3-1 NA TGTGCCAGCGGCCAAGTTCGAGGGGGGGCGTTCACCGGGGAGCTGTTTTTT CASGQVRGGAFTGELFF
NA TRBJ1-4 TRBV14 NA TGTGCCAGCAGCCCGGCTTTTGGGGGAGAAAACGAAAAACTGTTTTTT CASSPAFGGENEKLFF
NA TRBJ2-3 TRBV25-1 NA TGTGCCAGCACCCCGGCGGGGAGCACAGATACGCAGTATTTT CASTPAGSTDTQYF
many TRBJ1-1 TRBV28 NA TGTGCCAGCAGCCCTGTCAGTCGGAACACTGAAGCTTTCTTT CASSPVSRNTEAFF
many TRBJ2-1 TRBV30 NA TGTGCCTGGAGTGTACAGGGACATGGTGAGCAGTTCTTC CAWSVQGHGEQFF
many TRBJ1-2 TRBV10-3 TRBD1 TGTGCCATCAGAAAGACAGGGTCAGTAGCCAGTCATGGCTACACCTTC CAIRKTGSVASHGYTF
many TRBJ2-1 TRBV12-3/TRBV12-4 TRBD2 TGTGCCAGCAGCCCTGGACTAGTCATCGACAATGAGCAGTTCTTC CASSPGLVIDNEQFF
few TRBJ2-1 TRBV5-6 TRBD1 TGTGCCAGCAGCTGGGTCCGGACAGGGAACAATGAGCAGTTCTTC CASSWVRTGNNEQFF
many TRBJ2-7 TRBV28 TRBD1 TGTGCCAGCAGTCCTCCTCCCGGGACAGGGGCACAGTACGAGCAGTACTTC CASSPPPGTGAQYEQYF
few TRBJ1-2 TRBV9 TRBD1 TGTGCCAGCAGCGCCGACAGGGTCCCGTATGGCTACACCTTC CASSADRVPYGYTF
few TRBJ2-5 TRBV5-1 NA TGCGCCAGCAGCTCGGGACTTTTCGCACAAGAGACCCAGTACTTC CASSSGLFAQETQYF
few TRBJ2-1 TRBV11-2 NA TGTGCCAGCACAACAGGAGGCCCTTACAGTGAGCAGTTCTTC CASTTGGPYSEQFF
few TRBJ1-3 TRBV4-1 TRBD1 TGCGCCAGCAGCCAAGATCAGGGGGCGATCTCTGGAAACACCATATATTTT CASSQDQGAISGNTIYF
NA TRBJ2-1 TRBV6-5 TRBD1 TGTGCCAGCAGTTTTGGGACAGGGGTTACGTCAGATGAGCAGTTCTTC CASSFGTGVTSDEQFF
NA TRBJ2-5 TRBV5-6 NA TGTGCCAGCAGCCCCTTCGGCGACCAAGAGACCCAGTACTTC CASSPFGDQETQYF
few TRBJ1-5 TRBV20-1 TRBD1 TGCAGTGCTCCGGGACAGGGGGGGGATCAGCCCCAGCATTTT CSAPGQGGDQPQHF
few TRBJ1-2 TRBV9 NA TGTGCCAGCAGCGAGAGGACACACCGCAACTATGGCTACACCTTC CASSERTHRNYGYTF
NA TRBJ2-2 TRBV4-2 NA TGTGCCAGCAGCCAAGTTACGCTAGCGAACACCGGGGAGCTGTTTTTT CASSQVTLANTGELFF
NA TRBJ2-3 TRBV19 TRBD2 TGTGCCAGTAGTATATCGGCGGGAGCAGCAGATACGCAGTATTTT CASSISAGAADTQYF
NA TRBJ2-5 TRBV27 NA TGTGCCAGCAGGGGACCCAGGGAGACCCAGTACTTC CASRGPRETQYF
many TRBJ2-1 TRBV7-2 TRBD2 TGTGCCAGCAGCTCGACTAGCGGGAGTATTTATGAGCAGTTCTTC CASSSTSGSIYEQFF
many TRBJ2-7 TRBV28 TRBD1 TGTGCCAGCAGCCCCCTCCCGGGACAGGGCTACGAGCAGTACTTC CASSPLPGQGYEQYF
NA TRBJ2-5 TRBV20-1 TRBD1 TGCAGTGCTAGAGCCCAAGCCGGGACAGGGGAGACCCAGTACTTC CSARAQAGTGETQYF
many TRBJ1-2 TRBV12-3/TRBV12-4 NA TGTGCCAGCAGTTTTAGCGCAGGATATTCTGGCTACACCTTC CASSFSAGYSGYTF
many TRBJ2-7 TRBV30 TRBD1 TGTGCCTGGAGCGGGACAGGGATTAGCTCCTACGAGCAGTACTTC CAWSGTGISSYEQYF
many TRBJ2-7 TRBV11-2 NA TGTGCCAGCAGCTGGGGAAGTGACCCCCACTACGAGCAGTACTTC CASSWGSDPHYEQYF
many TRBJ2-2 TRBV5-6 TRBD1 TGTGCCAGCAGCTTTCGAGGGGGCGATACCGGGGAGCTGTTTTTT CASSFRGGDTGELFF
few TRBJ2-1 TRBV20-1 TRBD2 TGCAGTACCTCAAAAGCGGGAGGGCCGGAAGAGCAGTTCTTC CSTSKAGGPEEQFF
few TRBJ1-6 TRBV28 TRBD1 TGTGCCAGCAACGTTGGGGGACAGGTTAATTCACCCCTCCACTTT CASNVGGQVNSPLHF
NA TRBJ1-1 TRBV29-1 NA TGCAGCGTTGAAGGGGTGGAGTACGAAGCTTTCTTT CSVEGVEYEAFF
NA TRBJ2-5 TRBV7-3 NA TGTGCCAGAGCCTGCCAGAGCGCGAGGGAGACCCAGTACTTC CARACQSARETQYF
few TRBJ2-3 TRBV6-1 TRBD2 TGTGCCAGTCGTAGCGGGAGTTTGATATATACGCAGTATTTT CASRSGSLIYTQYF
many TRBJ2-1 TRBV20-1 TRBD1 TGCAGTGGCTTCGGACAGGAAACCTACAATGAGCAGTTCTTC CSGFGQETYNEQFF
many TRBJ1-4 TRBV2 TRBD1 TGTGCCAGCAGTGTTGGGACAGGGGGGGGTGAAAAACTGTTTTTT CASSVGTGGGEKLFF